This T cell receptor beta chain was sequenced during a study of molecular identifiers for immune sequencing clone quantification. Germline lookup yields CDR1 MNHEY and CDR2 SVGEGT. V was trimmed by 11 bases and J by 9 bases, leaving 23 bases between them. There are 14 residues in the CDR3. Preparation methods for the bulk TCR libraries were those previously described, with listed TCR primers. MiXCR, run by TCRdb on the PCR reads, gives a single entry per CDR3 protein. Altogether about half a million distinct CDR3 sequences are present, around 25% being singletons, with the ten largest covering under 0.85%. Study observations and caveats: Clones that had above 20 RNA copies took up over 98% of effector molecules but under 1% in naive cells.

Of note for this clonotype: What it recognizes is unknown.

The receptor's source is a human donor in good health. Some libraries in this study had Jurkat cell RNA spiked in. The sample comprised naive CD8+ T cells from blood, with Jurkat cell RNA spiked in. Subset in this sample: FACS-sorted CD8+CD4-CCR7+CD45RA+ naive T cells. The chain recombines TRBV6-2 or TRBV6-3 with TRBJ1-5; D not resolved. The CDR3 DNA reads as TGTGCCCGCCGCCGCCGGGCGCGCCCTCCGCCCCAGCATTTT. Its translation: CARRRRARPPPQHF.